What follows are 27 T cell receptor beta chains derived from one specimen sequenced in a study of shared clonotypes between healthy human individuals. Using immunoSEQ multiplex PCR, the repertoire was profiled, and TCRdb retains in-frame clones only, with some absent. The sample yields around 240,000 clones, about 69% seen once. The sample taken for sequencing was memory CD4+ T cells sorted from blood. Subset reported: CD45RA-negative fraction. The receptors shown here come from a man aged 30 to 45 in good health.

V is TRBV18 and J is TRBJ2-2, with D perhaps TRBD1 (5 bases). Germline V gives CDR1 KGHSH, CDR2 LQKENI. V lost 0 bases and J lost 4, with 12 bases in between. CDR3 length: 16 residues. The CDR3, as DNA: TGTGCCAGCTCACCACCCCAGGGATCTATCACCGGGGAGCTGTTTTTT. Its translation: CASSPPQGSITGELFF.

This clone was recorded a few times. The V gene is TRBV5-1, the J gene TRBJ1-3; 10 nucleotides align to TRBD1. V trimming: 0 bases; J trimming: 8 bases; junction bases outside the gene matches: 2. CDR1 SGHRS and CDR2 YFSETQ come from the germline V gene. The length of the CDR3 is 14 residues. The CDR3 loop is CASSLADRGDTIYF. The CDR3 coding sequence is TGCGCCAGCAGCTTGGCGGACAGGGGGGACACCATATATTTT. Filled out from reference TRBV5-1 and TRBJ1-3, the complete variable domain reads KAGVTQTPRYLIKTRGQQVTLSCSPISGHRSVSWYQQTPGQGLQFLFEYFSETQRNKGNFPGRFSGRQFSNSRSEMNVSTLELGDSALYLCASSLADRGDTIYFGEGSWLTVV.

V and J are TRBV5-8 and TRBJ1-5; D unresolved. The ends were cut back, 0 bases at V and 2 bases at J, with 15 bases in the middle. The germline gives CDR1 SGHTS, CDR2 YDEGEE. This CDR3 spans 17 amino acids. The CDR3 DNA reads as TGTGCCAGCAGCTTGGACGTCTCCCCGAGGGGCAATCAGCCCCAGCATTTT. It specifies CASSLDVSPRGNQPQHF.

V and J are TRBV10-3 and TRBJ2-7; 9 bases map to TRBD2. Germline CDR1 reads ENHRY; CDR2 reads SYGVKD. CDR3 length: 16 amino acids. With V trimmed by 2 bases and J by 1 base, 6 bases remained unmatched. The CDR3 sequence: CAISETKREASYEQYF. The CDR3 DNA follows: TGTGCCATCAGTGAGACTAAGCGGGAGGCGTCCTACGAGCAGTACTTC.

This clone appeared many times. The same CDR3 can be traced to other DNA sequences in this sample. The chain couples TRBV11-2 to TRBJ2-6, with D possibly being TRBD1 (5 bases). This CDR3 comprises 15 residues. CDR1 and CDR2 (germline): SGHAT, FQNNGV. V lost 0 bases, J lost 4 bases, and 7 bases lay in between. The CDR3 coding sequence is TGTGCCAGCAGCTTAGACAGGGCCGGGGCCAACGTCCTGACTTTC. Amino acids: CASSLDRAGANVLTF.

This chain links TRBV30 with TRBJ2-7; 7 bases map to TRBD2. V was clipped by 2 bases and J by 7 bases; unmatched bases: 11. The CDR3 runs 14 residues. Per germline, CDR1 GTSNPN and CDR2 SVGIG (reference sequence). Written as DNA, the CDR3 is TGTGCCTGGAGTCGGGCTAGCGGTGCCGGGGAGCAGTACTTC. Encoded protein: CAWSRASGAGEQYF.

The gene calls are TRBV5-6 and TRBJ1-3; D is ambiguous. Trimming took 1 base from V and 0 from J, leaving 14 bases between them. The CDR3 totals 17 residues. From germline, CDR1 is SGHDT and CDR2 YYEEEE. The CDR3 sequence: CASSLWGSRGSGNTIYF. The CDR3 nucleotides are TGTGCCAGCAGCTTGTGGGGTTCGCGGGGCTCTGGAAACACCATATATTTT. Supplemented by reference TRBV5-6 and TRBJ1-3, the full variable domain reads DAGVTQSPTHLIKTRGQQVTLRCSPKSGHDTVSWYQQALGQGPQFIFQYYEEEERQRGNFPDRFSGHQFPNYSSELNVNALLLGDSALYLCASSLWGSRGSGNTIYFGEGSWLTVV.

As regards this clone: One end of the junction does not line up with germline, which may come from a read error. V is TRBV15 and J is TRBJ1-2; 7 bases are shared with TRBD1. The CDR3 totals 15 residues. CDR1 is LNHNV, CDR2 YYDKDF, per germline (reference sequence). The CDR3 DNA sequence: TGTGCCACCAGCGGAGACAGGGTAGCTAACTATGGCTACACCTTC. It is translated as CATSGDRVANYGYTF.

V and J are TRBV6-5 and TRBJ1-1; TRBD1 agrees at 7 bases. The ends lost 8 bases at V and 7 bases at J; junction bases unmatched: 7. This CDR3 is 12 amino acids long. Germline loops: CDR1 MNHEY, CDR2 SVGAGI. The CDR3: CASGRQGNEAFF. The CDR3 DNA reads as TGTGCCAGCGGACGACAGGGAAATGAAGCTTTCTTT.

V usage is TRBV13 and J usage is TRBJ1-2; D gene ambiguous. The CDR3 runs 13 residues. The germline gives CDR1 PRHDT, CDR2 FYEKMQ (reference sequence). The V end was cut by 2 bases, the J end by 7 bases, with 11 bases between. The CDR3 loop is CASSLRGSLGYTF. For the CDR3, the DNA is TGTGCCAGCAGCTTAAGAGGGTCTCTTGGCTACACCTTC.

The gene calls are TRBV7-9 and TRBJ2-3, with unresolved D. This CDR3 has 18 residues. CDR1 and CDR2 (germline): SEHNR, FQNEAQ (reference sequence). Trimming left V 5 bases short and J 1 base short, with 22 bases between. The CDR3 DNA reads as TGTGCCAGCAGCCCTGAGACCGGGCGAACCGAACGCACAGATACGCAGTATTTT. Encoded protein: CASSPETGRTERTDTQYF.

The chain carries TRBV2 and TRBJ2-7, with no clear D. Germline V gene lookup returns CDR1 SNHLY and CDR2 FYNNEI. This CDR3 has 11 amino acids. V was shortened by 8 bases and J by 5 bases, with 10 bases between the two germline ends. In DNA, the CDR3 is TGTGCCAGCCAAGGGCAAGACGAGCAGTACTTC. Protein: CASQGQDEQYF.

The chain has TRBV6-1 and TRBJ1-2, with D perhaps matching TRBD1 (6 bases). Germline values: CDR1 MNHNS, CDR2 SASEGT. This CDR3 has 15 residues. V lost 2 bases to trimming and J lost 3 bases, with 13 bases between them. CDR3 sequence (DNA): TGTGCCAGCAGTGAATTTAGGGGGGCCTACTATGGCTACACCTTC. This translates into CASSEFRGAYYGYTF.

J is TRBJ2-6 and V is TRBV9; TRBD2 matches 14 bases. Germline CDR1 is SGDLS and CDR2 is YYNGEE. The CDR3 contains 19 residues. J lost 4 bases, V lost 5 bases, and 11 bases had no gene match. CDR3 sequence reads: CASRSYRTSGRSGANVLTF. For the CDR3, the DNA is TGTGCCAGCAGGAGTTACCGGACTAGCGGGAGGTCCGGGGCCAACGTCCTGACTTTC. Using reference TRBV9 and TRBJ2-6 for the parts outside the CDR3, the full variable domain is DSGVTQTPKHLITATGQRVTLRCSPRSGDLSVYWYQQSLDQGLQFLIQYYNGEERAKGNILERFSAQQFPDLHSELNLSSLELGDSALYFCASRSYRTSGRSGANVLTFGAGSRLTVL.

This CDR3 is CASSSRDRGRNEQFF. In DNA form, the CDR3 reads TGTGCCAGCAGTTCCCGGGACAGGGGTAGGAATGAGCAGTTCTTC. The genes are TRBV27 and TRBJ2-1; 10 bases agree with TRBD1. Trimming removed 4 bases from V and 7 bases from J; junction bases left unmatched: 7. Germline CDR1 reads MNHEY; CDR2 reads SMNVEV (reference sequence). This CDR3 is 15 amino acids long.

Ten or more counts support this clone. The J gene is TRBJ2-1, the V gene TRBV4-2; 13 bases line up with TRBD2. J lost 15 bases, V lost 4 bases, and 12 bases had no gene match. CDR3 length: 15 residues. The germline V gene encodes CDR1 LGHNA and CDR2 YNFKEQ. The CDR3 reads CASSRGGTSGKRTFF. CDR3 nucleotides: TGTGCCAGCAGCCGAGGGGGGACTAGCGGGAAAAGGACGTTCTTC.

The chain is built from TRBV7-9 and TRBJ2-5, with D uncertain. CDR3 size: 13 residues. Germline-derived CDR1 and CDR2 are SEHNR and FQNEAQ (reference sequence). Deletions cut 0 bases from V and 5 bases from J, with 7 bases between. The CDR3 reads CASSLAVAETQYF. DNA of the CDR3: TGTGCCAGCAGCTTAGCCGTGGCGGAGACCCAGTACTTC.

The V gene is TRBV11-2, the J gene TRBJ1-1; D unclear. V lost 6 bases and J lost 0, with 11 bases in between. The V gene's germline CDR1 is SGHAT and CDR2 FQNNGV. The CDR3 extends over 14 amino acids. CDR3 in DNA: TGTGCCAGCAGAAATACAGAGATGAACACTGAAGCTTTCTTT. This translates into CASRNTEMNTEAFF.

The J gene is TRBJ2-1, the V gene TRBV7-2; TRBD2 is a possible D gene (6 bases). V was cut by 3 bases and J by 4 bases, with 10 bases left in between. Germline V CDR1 and CDR2: SGHTA, FQGNSA. The CDR3 extends over 14 amino acids. CDR3 sequence: CASSFRREYNEQFF. In DNA, the CDR3 is TGTGCCAGCAGCTTCAGGCGGGAATACAATGAGCAGTTCTTC.

J is TRBJ2-1 and V is TRBV6-1, with TRBD2 matching over 7 bases. Germline CDR1 and CDR2: MNHNS and SASEGT. The CDR3 is 14 amino acids. Trimming took 5 bases from V and 4 from J; bases not matched to a gene: 5. The CDR3: CASSRGGSYNEQFF. CDR3 DNA sequence: TGTGCCAGCAGTCGCGGCGGGAGTTACAATGAGCAGTTCTTC.

The rearrangement uses TRBV30 and TRBJ1-2, with TRBD1 matching over 9 bases. Trimming at V came to 3 bases and at J to 5 bases, leaving 7 bases not matched to a gene. CDR1 is GTSNPN and CDR2 is SVGIG in the germline V gene (reference sequence). This CDR3 spans 14 amino acids. Here the CDR3 DNA reads TGTGCCTGGAGCCCCGGGGACAGGGTTTATGGCTACACCTTC. Protein product: CAWSPGDRVYGYTF.

This chain connects TRBV6-5 to TRBJ2-3; D not resolved. V was shortened by 10 bases and J by 1 base, with 12 bases between the two germline ends. Germline V gene data show CDR1 as MNHEY and CDR2 as SVGAGI. The CDR3 has 13 residues. The CDR3 region is CATTLPGTDTQYF. CDR3 DNA sequence: TGTGCCACTACGCTCCCGGGCACAGATACGCAGTATTTT.

This clone is classed as medium-sized. This chain connects TRBV7-6 to TRBJ1-2; D remains ambiguous. Trimming took 5 bases from V and 9 from J, leaving 13 bases between them. This CDR3 spans 12 amino acids. In germline, CDR1 is SGHVS, CDR2 FNYEAQ. CDR3 sequence (DNA): TGTGCCAGCAGCACATGGTCGGGGAGCTACACCTTC. Its protein product is CASSTWSGSYTF.

The chain combines TRBV6-6 with TRBJ2-6; D not certain. This CDR3 is 12 amino acids long. Germline values: CDR1 MNHNY, CDR2 SVGAGI (reference sequence). CDR3 sequence: CVRHAGANVLTF. CDR3 DNA: TGTGTTAGACATGCAGGGGCCAACGTCCTGACTTTC.

This clone occurred a few times. The chain is built from TRBV5-1 and TRBJ2-7, with 8 bases that match TRBD1. The CDR3 totals 16 residues. Trimming cost V 5 bases and J 2 bases; bases outside gene matches: 12. Germline V gene lookup returns CDR1 SGHRS and CDR2 YFSETQ. CDR3 sequence: CASSRITGGQAYEQYF. In nucleotides, the CDR3 is TGCGCCAGCAGTCGCATAACAGGGGGTCAAGCCTACGAGCAGTACTTC.

The chain carries TRBV7-9 and TRBJ2-7; a weak D match, TRBD1 (5 bases). Trimming took 0 bases from V and 10 from J, leaving 13 bases between them. Germline values: CDR1 SEHNR, CDR2 FQNEAQ (reference sequence). The CDR3 loop spans 13 amino acids. As DNA, the CDR3 is TGTGCCAGCAGCTTAGCAGGGGTAGGTCCTCAGTACTTC. Protein sequence: CASSLAGVGPQYF. Supplemented by reference TRBV7-9 and TRBJ2-7, the full variable domain reads DTGVSQNPRHKITKRGQNVTFRCDPISEHNRLYWYRQTLGQGPEFLTYFQNEAQLEKSRLLSDRFSAERPKGSFSTLEIQRTEQGDSAMYLCASSLAGVGPQYFGPGTRLTVT.

The CDR3 sequence: CASSLRSDREETQYF. As DNA, the CDR3 is TGTGCCAGCAGCTTAAGAAGTGACAGGGAAGAGACCCAGTACTTC. The rearrangement uses TRBV7-9 and TRBJ2-5; 7 bases are shared with TRBD1. Germline V gene sequence: CDR1 SEHNR, CDR2 FQNEAQ (reference sequence). Trimming cost V 2 bases and J 3 bases; bases outside gene matches: 6. The CDR3 has 15 residues.